These 17 T cell receptor beta chains share one sample of origin, sequenced in a study of T-cell reconstitution after alpha-beta-depleted transplantation in children. Preparation of the TCRbeta library was carried out with unique molecular identifiers. One entry per CDR3 protein results from TCRdb running MiXCR on the PCR reads. This repertoire shows fewer than 550,000 distinct CDR3 sequences, approximately 11% found once; its top ten account for roughly 5.5%. This specimen consisted of PBMCs from the stem cell graft donor, obtained from the stem cell graft. Receptor source: a human donor who donated a stem cell graft to a child with acute myeloid leukemia.

The gene calls are TRBV25-1 and TRBJ1-3, with D unresolved. The germline V gene encodes CDR1 MGHDK and CDR2 SYGVNS. V lost 3 bases and J lost 0, with 9 bases in between. The CDR3 totals 15 residues. CDR3 in DNA: TGTGCCAGCAGTGACCCGGCCCCCTCTGGAAACACCATATATTTT. It translates to CASSDPAPSGNTIYF.

This clonotype was observed at least ten times. This chain links TRBV20-1 with TRBJ2-5; TRBD2 matches 11 bases. CDR3 length equals 16 residues. V lost 1 base, J lost 4 bases, and 8 bases stayed unmatched. Looked up from germline, CDR1 is DFQATT and CDR2 is SNEGSKA (reference sequence). The CDR3 sequence: CSARALGTSGTETQYF. The CDR3 nucleotides read TGCAGTGCTAGAGCCCTGGGGACTAGCGGCACAGAGACCCAGTACTTC.

This clonotype was counted a few times. The CDR3 DNA sequence: TGTGCCATCAGTGTCAGGCACTCCTACGAGCAGTACTTC. Its translation: CAISVRHSYEQYF. The chain is built from TRBV10-3 and TRBJ2-7; D gene ambiguous. V was trimmed by 4 bases and J by 0 bases, leaving 7 bases between them. Germline CDR1 is ENHRY and CDR2 is SYGVKD. The CDR3 is made up of 13 amino acids.

The chain links TRBV9 to TRBJ2-5; D is tentatively TRBD1 or TRBD2 (6 bases each). Germline V CDR1 and CDR2: SGDLS, YYNGEE. The CDR3 spans 15 residues. V was pared by 4 bases and J by 4 bases, with 17 bases between. The CDR3 DNA reads TGTGCCAGCAGCCTCCCCGGGGGCGGGACAGAGACCCAGTACTTC. It yields the protein CASSLPGGGTETQYF.

This clonotype was counted at least ten times. V is TRBV10-3 and J is TRBJ1-1; the D is unclear. The ends were cut back, 2 bases at V and 5 bases at J, with 9 bases in the middle. CDR1 is ENHRY and CDR2 is SYGVKD in the germline V gene. The CDR3 runs to 13 residues. The CDR3 DNA reads TGTGCCATCAGTGAGGATCGTTTGACTGAAGCTTTCTTT. Amino acids: CAISEDRLTEAFF.

This clonotype has just a few counts. V usage is TRBV2 and J usage is TRBJ2-5, with D tentatively TRBD2 (6 bases). V lost 7 bases, J lost 5 bases, and 17 bases lay in between. In germline, CDR1 is SNHLY, CDR2 FYNNEI. The CDR3 is made up of 14 amino acids. The CDR3 DNA sequence: TGTGCCAGCACCCTGACTAGTTCGGCTGAGACCCAGTACTTC. It specifies CASTLTSSAETQYF. The variable domain in full, with the rest retrieved from reference TRBV2 and TRBJ2-5, is EPEVTQTPSHQVTQMGQEVILRCVPISNHLYFYWYRQILGQKVEFLVSFYNNEISEKSEIFDDQFSVERPDGSNFTLKIRSTKLEDSAMYFCASTLTSSAETQYFGPGTRLLVL.

The rearrangement uses TRBV2 and TRBJ1-2; D remains unclear. V lost 1 base and J lost 4, with 10 bases in between. The CDR3 sequence is 14 residues long. Per the germline V gene, CDR1 is SNHLY and CDR2 is FYNNEI. CDR3 coding DNA: TGTGCCAGCAGTGAAGTCGGCAGGAGCTATGGCTACACCTTC. Residues: CASSEVGRSYGYTF.

The J gene is TRBJ2-4, the V gene TRBV29-1, with no clear D. This CDR3 contains 11 residues. Germline CDR1 reads SQVTM; CDR2 reads ANQGSEA. Trimming removed 7 bases from V and 8 bases from J, with 12 bases in between. CDR3 residues: CSAAARDIQYF. In nucleotides, the CDR3 is TGCAGCGCTGCAGCAAGGGACATTCAGTACTTC.

This clonotype has ten or more counts. The genes are TRBV20-1 and TRBJ2-2; D unresolved. CDR1 is DFQATT, CDR2 SNEGSKA, per germline (reference sequence). The V gene lost 5 bases and the J gene lost 1 base, with 14 bases spanning the gap. This CDR3 has 15 residues. CDR3 region: CSAQIPDGNTGELFF. The CDR3 DNA follows: TGCAGTGCTCAGATACCGGACGGGAACACCGGGGAGCTGTTTTTT.

The chain is built from TRBV5-1 and TRBJ2-2, with 8 bases aligning to TRBD1. J gave up 3 bases and V 5 bases, and 6 bases lay outside the gene matches. CDR3 length: 15 amino acids. Germline CDR1 SGHRS, CDR2 YFSETQ. Here the CDR3 DNA reads TGCGCCAGCAGAAGCGGACAGGGCTACACCGGGGAGCTGTTTTTT. Translated: CASRSGQGYTGELFF.

J is TRBJ2-3 and V is TRBV15, with 8 nucleotides matching TRBD2. J gave up 4 bases and V 1 base, and 16 bases lay outside the gene matches. Per the germline V gene, CDR1 is LNHNV and CDR2 is YYDKDF (reference sequence). The CDR3 runs 19 residues. The CDR3 bases are TGTGCCACCAGCAGAGGCGGGACTAGTTCATTCGGGTCTGCAGATACGCAGTATTTT. It is translated as CATSRGGTSSFGSADTQYF.

This clonotype was found many times. V gene TRBV3-1 combines with J gene TRBJ2-3; no definite D call. There are 15 residues in the CDR3. Trimming cost V 0 bases and J 5 bases, with 12 bases left between them. Looked up from germline, CDR1 is LGHDT and CDR2 is YNNKEL (reference sequence). The CDR3 sequence: CASSQEVGHGDTQYF. DNA for the CDR3: TGTGCCAGCAGCCAAGAGGTAGGGCATGGAGATACGCAGTATTTT.

The V call is TRBV2, the J call TRBJ2-7; 9 bases are a match to TRBD1. Germline assignment: CDR1 SNHLY and CDR2 FYNNEI. V gave up 5 bases and J gave up 7 bases; unmatched junction bases: 9. This CDR3 contains 14 residues. The CDR3 here is CASSNRDRAQEQYF. CDR3 DNA sequence: TGTGCCAGCAGTAACCGGGACAGGGCTCAAGAGCAGTACTTC.

This clonotype turned up a few times. The chain carries TRBV6-4 and TRBJ1-5, with a tentative D call TRBD1 (5 bases). The CDR3 sequence is 13 residues long. Between the trimmed V and J ends, which lost 5 bases and 13 bases, there was a span of 18 bases. Germline CDR1 reads MRHNA; CDR2 reads SNTAGT. CDR3 sequence: CASSRDPRSPQHF. The CDR3 coding sequence is TGTGCCAGCAGTCGGGACCCCCGAAGCCCGCAGCATTTT.

The table lists this clonotype with a few counts. The chain links TRBV5-1 to TRBJ2-3; D is undetermined. The V end was cut by 3 bases, the J end by 0 bases, with 11 bases between. CDR1 and CDR2 (germline): SGHRS, YFSETQ. The CDR3 length is 15 residues. The CDR3 nucleotides read TGCGCCAGCAGCTCCGGCCCGGACAGCACAGATACGCAGTATTTT. Its protein is CASSSGPDSTDTQYF.

This clonotype was found a few times. J is TRBJ2-2 and V is TRBV7-9; tentative D call: TRBD1 (5 bases). With 8 bases removed from V and 4 bases from J, the gap between germline ends came to 8 bases. Germline lookup yields CDR1 SEHNR and CDR2 FQNEAQ (reference sequence). The CDR3 spans 12 residues. The CDR3 protein is CASLDSTGELFF. CDR3 DNA: TGTGCCAGCCTAGACAGCACCGGGGAGCTGTTTTTT.

Only a few counts were recorded for this clonotype. The chain joins TRBV29-1 to TRBJ1-2; D is unresolved. V lost 7 bases and J 1 base, leaving 13 bases between the germline ends. In germline, CDR1 is SQVTM, CDR2 ANQGSEA. The CDR3 contains 13 residues. CDR3 coding DNA: TGCAGCGCCGAACCCAGAGTTAACTATGGCTACACCTTC. Amino acids: CSAEPRVNYGYTF. Supplemented by reference TRBV29-1 and TRBJ1-2, the full variable domain reads SAVISQKPSRDICQRGTSLTIQCQVDSQVTMMFWYRQQPGQSLTLIATANQGSEATYESGFVIDKFPISRPNLTFSTLTVSNMSPEDSSIYLCSAEPRVNYGYTFGSGTRLTVV.